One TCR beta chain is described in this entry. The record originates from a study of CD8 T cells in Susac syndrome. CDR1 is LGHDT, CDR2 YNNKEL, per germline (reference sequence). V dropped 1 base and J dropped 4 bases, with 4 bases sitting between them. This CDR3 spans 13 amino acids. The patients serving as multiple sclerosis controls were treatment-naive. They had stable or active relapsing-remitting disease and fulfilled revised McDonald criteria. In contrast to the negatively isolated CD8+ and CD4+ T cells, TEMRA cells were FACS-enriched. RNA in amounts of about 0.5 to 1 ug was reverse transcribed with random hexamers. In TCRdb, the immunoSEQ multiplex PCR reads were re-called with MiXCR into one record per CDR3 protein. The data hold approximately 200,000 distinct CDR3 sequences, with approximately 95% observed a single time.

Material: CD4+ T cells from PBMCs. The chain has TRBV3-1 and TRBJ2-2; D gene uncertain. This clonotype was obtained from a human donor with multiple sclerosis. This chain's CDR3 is CASSQVSTGELFF. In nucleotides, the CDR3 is TGTGCCAGCAGCCAAGTTAGCACCGGGGAGCTGTTTTTT.